A selection of T cell receptor beta chains follows, all from one sample in a study of a mutant IDH1 vaccine in newly diagnosed glioma. These receptors are not linked to any known antigen. Generated by immunoSEQ multiplex PCR, the TCRdb table keeps only in-frame clones and is missing some. The sample lists tens of thousands of clones, roughly four fifths occurring once. This specimen consisted of PBMCs, obtained from a glioma patient whose treatment included an IDH1 peptide vaccine. These TCRs come from a man aged 40-55 years with glioma. CDR3s include the opening cysteine and the closing phenylalanine or tryptophan. The D gene is left open where the match is weak. Rows may omit the clone size; those that give it use once, few, many or a size class.

clone_size: NA; v_call: TRBV6-9; d_call: TRBD1; j_call: TRBJ1-1; cdr3_aa: CASSYRPQGTGLNTEAFF; cdr3_nt: TGTGCCAGCAGTTATCGCCCACAGGGGACGGGCCTGAACACTGAAGCTTTCTTT
clone_size: NA; v_call: TRBV9; d_call: TRBD2; j_call: TRBJ2-7; cdr3_aa: CASSTGTSGYEQYF; cdr3_nt: TGTGCCAGCAGCACCGGGACTAGCGGCTACGAGCAGTACTTC
clone_size: NA; v_call: TRBV6-5; d_call: NA; j_call: TRBJ2-5; cdr3_aa: CASSYGRGTETQYF; cdr3_nt: TGTGCCAGCAGTTACGGTCGCGGGACGGAGACCCAGTACTTC
clone_size: NA; v_call: TRBV7-2; d_call: NA; j_call: TRBJ2-2; cdr3_aa: CASSLVQGSTGELFF; cdr3_nt: TGTGCCAGCAGCTTGGTTCAGGGGAGCACCGGGGAGCTGTTTTTT
clone_size: once; v_call: TRBV27; d_call: TRBD2; j_call: TRBJ2-1; cdr3_aa: CASSLTSGGGNEQFF; cdr3_nt: TGTGCCAGCAGTTTGACTAGCGGGGGGGGGAATGAGCAGTTCTTC
clone_size: NA; v_call: TRBV6-1; d_call: NA; j_call: TRBJ1-5; cdr3_aa: CASKPTGFNQPQHF; cdr3_nt: TGTGCCAGCAAGCCGACAGGTTTCAATCAGCCCCAGCATTTT
clone_size: NA; v_call: TRBV5-6; d_call: NA; j_call: TRBJ2-7; cdr3_aa: CASRGTSTYEQYF; cdr3_nt: TGTGCCAGCAGGGGGACATCTACCTACGAGCAGTACTTC
clone_size: NA; v_call: TRBV30; d_call: NA; j_call: TRBJ1-6; cdr3_aa: CAWTGGSWDSPLHF; cdr3_nt: TGTGCCTGGACTGGGGGGTCGTGGGATTCACCCCTCCACTTT
clone_size: NA; v_call: TRBV4-3; d_call: TRBD2; j_call: TRBJ2-7; cdr3_aa: CASSQEGLAGVAGKQYF; cdr3_nt: TGCGCCAGCAGCCAAGAGGGACTAGCGGGAGTGGCTGGGAAGCAGTACTTC
clone_size: NA; v_call: TRBV19; d_call: TRBD2; j_call: TRBJ2-5; cdr3_aa: CASSTRLAQETQYF; cdr3_nt: TGTGCCAGTAGTACCAGACTAGCGCAAGAGACCCAGTACTTC
clone_size: few; v_call: TRBV27; d_call: TRBD1; j_call: TRBJ1-4; cdr3_aa: CASSRDRAFREKLFF; cdr3_nt: TGTGCCAGCAGTAGGGACAGGGCCTTTCGGGAAAAACTGTTTTTT
clone_size: NA; v_call: TRBV11-3; d_call: NA; j_call: TRBJ2-5; cdr3_aa: CASSRTRGETQYF; cdr3_nt: TGTGCCAGCAGTCGGACGCGAGGAGAGACCCAGTACTTC
clone_size: few; v_call: TRBV15; d_call: TRBD1; j_call: TRBJ1-4; cdr3_aa: CATSGKSHRGLSEKLFF; cdr3_nt: TGTGCCACCAGCGGAAAATCACACAGGGGGTTGAGTGAAAAACTGTTTTTT
clone_size: NA; v_call: TRBV9; d_call: NA; j_call: TRBJ1-4; cdr3_aa: CASSVDPGGNEKLFF; cdr3_nt: TGTGCCAGCAGCGTAGATCCCGGTGGTAATGAAAAACTGTTTTTT
clone_size: NA; v_call: TRBV7-9; d_call: NA; j_call: TRBJ2-1; cdr3_aa: CASSLALSERTYNEQFF; cdr3_nt: TGTGCCAGCAGCTTGGCGCTCTCGGAGCGAACTTACAATGAGCAGTTCTTC
clone_size: NA; v_call: TRBV7-8; d_call: NA; j_call: TRBJ1-1; cdr3_aa: CASSLGQPKNTEAFF; cdr3_nt: TGTGCCAGCAGCTTAGGACAGCCCAAGAACACTGAAGCTTTCTTT
clone_size: NA; v_call: TRBV5-4; d_call: NA; j_call: TRBJ2-7; cdr3_aa: CAFSDSHLTHYEQYF; cdr3_nt: TGTGCCTTTTCGGACTCTCACCTGACTCACTACGAGCAGTACTTC
clone_size: once; v_call: TRBV28; d_call: NA; j_call: TRBJ1-2; cdr3_aa: CASSPQGRYLDYGYTF; cdr3_nt: TGTGCCAGCAGTCCGCAGGGGCGCTATCTCGACTATGGCTACACCTTC
clone_size: NA; v_call: TRBV29-1; d_call: TRBD1; j_call: TRBJ2-1; cdr3_aa: CSVAPGTGLDGEQFF; cdr3_nt: TGCAGCGTAGCCCCCGGGACAGGACTTGACGGTGAGCAGTTCTTC
clone_size: NA; v_call: TRBV5-1; d_call: TRBD2; j_call: TRBJ2-3; cdr3_aa: CASSVAGGHADTQYF; cdr3_nt: TGCGCCAGCAGCGTAGCGGGGGGGCACGCAGATACGCAGTATTTT
clone_size: NA; v_call: TRBV15; d_call: NA; j_call: TRBJ1-3; cdr3_aa: CATSRDAAAGNTIYF; cdr3_nt: TGTGCCACCAGCAGAGATGCGGCAGCTGGAAACACCATATATTTT
clone_size: NA; v_call: TRBV27; d_call: NA; j_call: TRBJ1-2; cdr3_aa: CASSQTGYYGYTF; cdr3_nt: TGTGCCAGCAGTCAAACAGGGTACTATGGCTACACCTTC
clone_size: NA; v_call: TRBV7-6; d_call: NA; j_call: TRBJ2-7; cdr3_aa: CASSLGPGTYEQYF; cdr3_nt: TGTGCCAGCAGCTTAGGTCCGGGAACCTACGAGCAGTACTTC
clone_size: NA; v_call: TRBV6-6; d_call: TRBD2; j_call: TRBJ2-1; cdr3_aa: CASSYLAGGSYNEQFF; cdr3_nt: TGTGCCAGCAGTTACTTGGCGGGAGGCTCCTACAATGAGCAGTTCTTC
clone_size: NA; v_call: TRBV10-3; d_call: NA; j_call: TRBJ2-3; cdr3_aa: CAIGPTQDTQYF; cdr3_nt: TGTGCCATAGGCCCGACGCAAGATACGCAGTATTTT
clone_size: NA; v_call: TRBV5-1; d_call: NA; j_call: TRBJ1-5; cdr3_aa: CASSRDGNQPQHF; cdr3_nt: TGCGCCAGCAGCCGAGACGGAAATCAGCCCCAGCATTTT
clone_size: NA; v_call: TRBV27; d_call: NA; j_call: TRBJ1-5; cdr3_aa: CASRLAGSSNQPQHF; cdr3_nt: TGTGCCAGCAGACTAGCAGGGTCCAGCAATCAGCCCCAGCATTTT
clone_size: NA; v_call: TRBV9; d_call: TRBD1; j_call: TRBJ1-2; cdr3_aa: CASSANHRTGLDYGYTF; cdr3_nt: TGTGCCAGCAGCGCCAATCACAGGACAGGCTTGGACTATGGCTACACCTTC
clone_size: NA; v_call: TRBV10-3; d_call: NA; j_call: TRBJ2-5; cdr3_aa: CAISEGKGGGETQYF; cdr3_nt: TGTGCCATCAGTGAGGGGAAAGGGGGTGGTGAGACCCAGTACTTC
clone_size: NA; v_call: TRBV7-3; d_call: NA; j_call: TRBJ2-6; cdr3_aa: CASSLGGANVLTF; cdr3_nt: TGTGCCAGCAGCTTAGGTGGGGCCAACGTCCTGACTTTC
clone_size: NA; v_call: TRBV10-3; d_call: NA; j_call: TRBJ2-7; cdr3_aa: CAIKSRGGEQYF; cdr3_nt: TGTGCCATCAAGTCCAGGGGAGGGGAGCAGTACTTC
clone_size: NA; v_call: TRBV6-5; d_call: NA; j_call: TRBJ1-5; cdr3_aa: CASSPGGRNQPQHF; cdr3_nt: TGTGCCAGCAGCCCCGGGGGGCGGAATCAGCCCCAGCATTTT
clone_size: NA; v_call: TRBV4-1; d_call: NA; j_call: TRBJ2-3; cdr3_aa: CASSQDRRQVPGTSTDTQYF; cdr3_nt: TGCGCCAGCAGCCAAGATAGGAGACAGGTTCCCGGCACTAGCACAGATACGCAGTATTTT
clone_size: NA; v_call: TRBV9; d_call: NA; j_call: TRBJ1-2; cdr3_aa: CASSSLPRGYTF; cdr3_nt: TGTGCCAGCAGTAGTCTCCCTCGAGGCTACACCTTC
clone_size: NA; v_call: TRBV30; d_call: NA; j_call: TRBJ2-3; cdr3_aa: CAWSVGTSTDTQYF; cdr3_nt: TGTGCCTGGAGTGTAGGGACTAGCACAGATACGCAGTATTTT
clone_size: NA; v_call: TRBV28; d_call: TRBD1; j_call: TRBJ1-2; cdr3_aa: CASRIQGWDYGYTF; cdr3_nt: TGTGCCAGCAGAATACAGGGGTGGGACTATGGCTACACCTTC
clone_size: NA; v_call: TRBV7-6; d_call: TRBD2; j_call: TRBJ2-3; cdr3_aa: CASSSGLAGGPVTQYF; cdr3_nt: TGTGCCAGCAGCTCGGGACTAGCGGGGGGGCCGGTTACGCAGTATTTT
clone_size: once; v_call: TRBV7-2; d_call: TRBD1; j_call: TRBJ1-2; cdr3_aa: CASSAAQGGTEGYTF; cdr3_nt: TGTGCCAGCAGCGCCGCGCAGGGGGGCACAGAGGGCTACACCTTC
clone_size: few; v_call: TRBV6-5; d_call: NA; j_call: TRBJ1-2; cdr3_aa: CAIGRISSNYGYTF; cdr3_nt: TGTGCCATCGGGAGGATAAGCTCTAACTATGGCTACACCTTC
clone_size: NA; v_call: TRBV7-8; d_call: NA; j_call: TRBJ2-1; cdr3_aa: CASSFRQLRTSYNEQFF; cdr3_nt: TGTGCCAGCAGCTTTCGACAGCTGCGGACCTCCTACAATGAGCAGTTCTTC
clone_size: once; v_call: TRBV2; d_call: NA; j_call: TRBJ2-6; cdr3_aa: CASSEDPLSVLTF; cdr3_nt: TGTGCCAGCAGTGAAGACCCCTTGTCCGTCCTGACTTTC